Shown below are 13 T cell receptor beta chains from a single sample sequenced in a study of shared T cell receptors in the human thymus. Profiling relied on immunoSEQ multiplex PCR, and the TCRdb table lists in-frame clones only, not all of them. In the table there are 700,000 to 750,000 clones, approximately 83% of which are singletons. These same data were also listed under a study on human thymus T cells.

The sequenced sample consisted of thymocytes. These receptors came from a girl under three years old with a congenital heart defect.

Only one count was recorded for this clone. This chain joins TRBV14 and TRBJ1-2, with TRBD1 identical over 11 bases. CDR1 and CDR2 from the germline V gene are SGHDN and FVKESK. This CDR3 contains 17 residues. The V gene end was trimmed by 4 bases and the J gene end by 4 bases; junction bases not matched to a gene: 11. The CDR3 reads CASSPWTGGRIAYGYTF. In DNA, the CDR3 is TGTGCCAGCAGCCCCTGGACAGGGGGCCGGATTGCCTATGGCTACACCTTC.

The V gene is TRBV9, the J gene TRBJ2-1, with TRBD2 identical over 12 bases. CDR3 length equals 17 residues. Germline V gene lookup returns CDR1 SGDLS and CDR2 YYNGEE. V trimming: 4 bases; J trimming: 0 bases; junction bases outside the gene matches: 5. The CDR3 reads CASSFRLAGDSYNEQFF. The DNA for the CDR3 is TGTGCCAGCAGCTTCCGACTAGCGGGGGACTCCTACAATGAGCAGTTCTTC.

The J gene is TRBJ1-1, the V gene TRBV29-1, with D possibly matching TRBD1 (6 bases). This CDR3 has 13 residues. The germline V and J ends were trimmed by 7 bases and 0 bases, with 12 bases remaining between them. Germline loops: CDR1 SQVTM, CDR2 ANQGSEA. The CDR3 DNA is TGCAGCGCAGAGACAGGAATGAACACTGAAGCTTTCTTT. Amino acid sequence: CSAETGMNTEAFF.

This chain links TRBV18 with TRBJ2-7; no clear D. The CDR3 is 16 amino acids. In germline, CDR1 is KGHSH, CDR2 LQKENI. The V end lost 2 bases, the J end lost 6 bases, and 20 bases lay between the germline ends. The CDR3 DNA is TGTGCCAGCTCACCAAGAGCCCACCCCAACCCCCGCGAGCAGTACTTC. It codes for CASSPRAHPNPREQYF.

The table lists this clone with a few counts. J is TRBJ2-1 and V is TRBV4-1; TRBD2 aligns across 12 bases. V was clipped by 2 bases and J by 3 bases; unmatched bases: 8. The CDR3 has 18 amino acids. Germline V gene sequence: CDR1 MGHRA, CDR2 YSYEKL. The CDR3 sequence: CASSQTPLAGGHYNEQFF. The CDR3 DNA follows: TGCGCCAGCAGCCAAACCCCACTAGCGGGGGGCCACTACAATGAGCAGTTCTTC.

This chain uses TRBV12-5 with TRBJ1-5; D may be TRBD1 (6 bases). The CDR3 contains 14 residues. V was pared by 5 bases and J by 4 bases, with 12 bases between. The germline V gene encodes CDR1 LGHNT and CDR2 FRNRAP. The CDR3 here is CASGPLDRNQPQHF. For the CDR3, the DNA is TGTGCTAGTGGTCCTTTGGACAGAAATCAGCCCCAGCATTTT.

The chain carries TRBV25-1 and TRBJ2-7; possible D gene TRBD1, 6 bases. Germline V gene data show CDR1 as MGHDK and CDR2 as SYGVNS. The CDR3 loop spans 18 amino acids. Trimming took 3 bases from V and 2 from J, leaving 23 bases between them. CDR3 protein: CASSEYAEIRGLAYEQYF. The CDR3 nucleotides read TGTGCCAGCAGTGAGTACGCGGAGATCAGGGGATTAGCCTACGAGCAGTACTTC.

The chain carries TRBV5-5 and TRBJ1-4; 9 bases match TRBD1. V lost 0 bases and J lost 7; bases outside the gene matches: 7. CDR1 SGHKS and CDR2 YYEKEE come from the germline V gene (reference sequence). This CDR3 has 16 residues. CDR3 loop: CASSLGTGASGEKLFF. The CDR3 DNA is TGTGCCAGCAGCTTGGGGACAGGGGCCTCTGGTGAAAAACTGTTTTTT.

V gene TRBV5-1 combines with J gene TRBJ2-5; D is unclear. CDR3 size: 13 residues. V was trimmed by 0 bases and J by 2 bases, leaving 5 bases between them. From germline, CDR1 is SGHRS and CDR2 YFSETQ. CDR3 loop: CASSLVSQETQYF. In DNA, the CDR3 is TGCGCCAGCAGCTTGGTGTCTCAAGAGACCCAGTACTTC.

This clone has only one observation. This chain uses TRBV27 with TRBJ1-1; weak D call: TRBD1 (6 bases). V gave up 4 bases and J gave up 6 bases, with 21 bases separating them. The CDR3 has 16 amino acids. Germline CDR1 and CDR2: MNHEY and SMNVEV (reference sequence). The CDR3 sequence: CASSSMGGAPSPEAFF. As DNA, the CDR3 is TGTGCCAGCAGTTCTATGGGGGGGGCCCCCTCGCCTGAAGCTTTCTTT.

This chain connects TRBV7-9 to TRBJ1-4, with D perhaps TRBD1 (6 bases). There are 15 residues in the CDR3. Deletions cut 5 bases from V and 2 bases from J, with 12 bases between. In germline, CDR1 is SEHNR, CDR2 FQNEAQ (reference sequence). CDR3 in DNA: TGTGCCAGCAGCCGAAGACAGGAGACTAATGAAAAACTGTTTTTT. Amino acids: CASSRRQETNEKLFF.

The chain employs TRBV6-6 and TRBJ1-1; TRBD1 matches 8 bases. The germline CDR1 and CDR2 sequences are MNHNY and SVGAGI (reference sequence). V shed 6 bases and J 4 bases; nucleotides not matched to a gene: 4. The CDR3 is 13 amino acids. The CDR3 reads CASSLDRATEAFF. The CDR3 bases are TGTGCCAGCAGCCTGGACAGGGCCACTGAAGCTTTCTTT.

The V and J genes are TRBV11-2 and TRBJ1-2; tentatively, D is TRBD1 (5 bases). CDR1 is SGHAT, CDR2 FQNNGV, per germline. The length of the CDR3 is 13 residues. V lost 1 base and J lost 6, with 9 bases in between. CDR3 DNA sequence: TGTGCCAGCAGCTTAGGGCAGGGCAATGGCTACACCTTC. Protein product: CASSLGQGNGYTF.